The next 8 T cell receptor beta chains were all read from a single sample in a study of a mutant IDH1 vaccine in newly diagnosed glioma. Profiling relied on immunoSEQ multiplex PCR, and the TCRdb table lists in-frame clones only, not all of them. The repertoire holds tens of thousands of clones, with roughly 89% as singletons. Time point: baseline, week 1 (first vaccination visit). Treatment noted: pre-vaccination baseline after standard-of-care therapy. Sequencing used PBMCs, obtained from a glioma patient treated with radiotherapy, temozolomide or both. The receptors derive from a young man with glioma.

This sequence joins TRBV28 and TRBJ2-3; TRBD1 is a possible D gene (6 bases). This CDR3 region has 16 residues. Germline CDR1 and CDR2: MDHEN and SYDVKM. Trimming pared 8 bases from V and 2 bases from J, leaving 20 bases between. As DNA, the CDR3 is TGTGCCAGCCTTCCTGGGGACACCCGAGACACAGATACGCAGTATTTT. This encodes CASLPGDTRDTDTQYF.

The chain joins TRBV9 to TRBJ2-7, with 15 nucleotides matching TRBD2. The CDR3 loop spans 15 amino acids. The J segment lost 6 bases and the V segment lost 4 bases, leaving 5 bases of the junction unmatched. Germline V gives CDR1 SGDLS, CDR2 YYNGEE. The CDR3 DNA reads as TGTGCCAGCAGCCCGCGGGGACTAGCGGGAGGCGAGCAGTACTTC. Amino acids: CASSPRGLAGGEQYF. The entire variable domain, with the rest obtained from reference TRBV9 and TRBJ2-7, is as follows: DSGVTQTPKHLITATGQRVTLRCSPRSGDLSVYWYQQSLDQGLQFLIQYYNGEERAKGNILERFSAQQFPDLHSELNLSSLELGDSALYFCASSPRGLAGGEQYFGPGTRLTVT.

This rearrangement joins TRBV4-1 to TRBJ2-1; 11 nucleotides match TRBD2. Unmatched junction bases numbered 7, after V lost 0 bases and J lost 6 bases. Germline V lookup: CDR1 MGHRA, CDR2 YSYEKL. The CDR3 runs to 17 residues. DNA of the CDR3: TGCGCCAGCAGCCAAGAGGCACTAGCGGGAGCTCCCAATGAGCAGTTCTTC. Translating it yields CASSQEALAGAPNEQFF.

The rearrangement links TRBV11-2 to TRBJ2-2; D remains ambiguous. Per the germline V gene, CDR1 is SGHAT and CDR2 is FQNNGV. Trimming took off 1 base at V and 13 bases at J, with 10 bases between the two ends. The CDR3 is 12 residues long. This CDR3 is CASSLVTGGLFF. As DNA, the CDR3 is TGTGCCAGCAGCTTAGTCACCGGCGGGCTGTTTTTT. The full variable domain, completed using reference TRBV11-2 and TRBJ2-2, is EAGVAQSPRYKIIEKRQSVAFWCNPISGHATLYWYQQILGQGPKLLIQFQNNGVVDDSQLPKDRFSAERLKGVDSTLKIQPAKLEDSAVYLCASSLVTGGLFFGEGSRLTVL.

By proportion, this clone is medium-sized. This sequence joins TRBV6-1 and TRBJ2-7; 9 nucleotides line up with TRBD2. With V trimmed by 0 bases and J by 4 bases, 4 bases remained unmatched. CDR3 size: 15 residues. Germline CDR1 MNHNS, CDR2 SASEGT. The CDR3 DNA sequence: TGTGCCAGCAGTGAAGCTAGCGGGAGTTTTTACGAGCAGTACTTC. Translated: CASSEASGSFYEQYF.

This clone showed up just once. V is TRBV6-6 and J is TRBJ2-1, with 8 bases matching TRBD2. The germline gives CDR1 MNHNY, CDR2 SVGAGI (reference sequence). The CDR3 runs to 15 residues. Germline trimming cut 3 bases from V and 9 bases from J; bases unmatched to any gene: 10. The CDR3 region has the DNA TGTGCCAGCAGTTATAAGGCGGGGGGTATGGGTGAGCAGTTCTTC. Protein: CASSYKAGGMGEQFF.

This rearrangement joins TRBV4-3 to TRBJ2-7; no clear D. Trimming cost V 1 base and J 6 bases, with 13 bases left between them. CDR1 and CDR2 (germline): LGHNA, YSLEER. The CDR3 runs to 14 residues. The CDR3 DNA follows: TGCGCCAGCAGCCAAGGCCCCAAGGGTTCCGAGCAGTACTTC. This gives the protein CASSQGPKGSEQYF.

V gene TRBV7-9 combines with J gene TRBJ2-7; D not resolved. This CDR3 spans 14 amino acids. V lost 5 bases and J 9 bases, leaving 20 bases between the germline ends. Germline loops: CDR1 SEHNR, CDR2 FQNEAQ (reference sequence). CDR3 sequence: CASSQLQGGLVQYF. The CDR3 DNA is TGTGCCAGCAGCCAACTCCAAGGTGGTCTGGTGCAGTACTTC.